The present T cell receptor beta chain was sequenced within a study of blood T cell repertoires in COVID-19. Study-wide context: The analysed material was cDNA or gDNA that came from T cells, B-cell-depleted T cells, or PBMCs.

Trimming at V came to 4 bases and at J to 6 bases, leaving 12 bases not matched to a gene. The CDR3 consists of 16 residues. Germline CDR1 is SGHNT and CDR2 is YYREEE (reference sequence). As originally analysed: Amplification with reference gene primers provided the estimates of nucleated cell counts. Method: immunoSEQ multiplex PCR; TCRdb's copy keeps in-frame clones and lacks some. V, J and clone size are taken as reported in that table, and D and trimming were inferred from the DNA itself. The sample contains fewer than 200,000 clones, roughly nine tenths of which appear only once. The chain employs TRBV5-4 and TRBJ1-2; TRBD1 matches at 10 bases. The receptor was isolated from a man between 60 and 75 years old with acute or convalescent COVID-19. Sequenced material: peripheral blood. The DNA of the CDR3 is TGTGCCAGCAGCCCGACGCCGGGACAGGGGTATGATGGCTACACCTTC. Translation: CASSPTPGQGYDGYTF.